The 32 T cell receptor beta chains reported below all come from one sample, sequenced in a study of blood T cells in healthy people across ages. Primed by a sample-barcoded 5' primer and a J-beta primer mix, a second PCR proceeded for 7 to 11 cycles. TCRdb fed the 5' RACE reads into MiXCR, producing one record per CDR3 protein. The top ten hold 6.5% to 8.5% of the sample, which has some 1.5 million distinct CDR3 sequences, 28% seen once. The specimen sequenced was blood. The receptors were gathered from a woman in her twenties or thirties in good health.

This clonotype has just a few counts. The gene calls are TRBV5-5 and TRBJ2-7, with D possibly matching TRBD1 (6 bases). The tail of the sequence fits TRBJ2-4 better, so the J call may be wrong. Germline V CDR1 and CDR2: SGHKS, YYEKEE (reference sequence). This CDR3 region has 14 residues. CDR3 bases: TGTGCCAGCAGCTTTACAGGGATGTCGGACATTCAGTACTTC. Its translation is CASSFTGMSDIQYF.

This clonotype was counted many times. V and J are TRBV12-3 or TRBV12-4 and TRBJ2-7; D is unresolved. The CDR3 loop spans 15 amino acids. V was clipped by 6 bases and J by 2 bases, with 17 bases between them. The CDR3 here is CASRVSRLQTYEQYF. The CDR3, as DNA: TGTGCCAGCAGAGTGTCCCGGCTGCAGACCTACGAGCAGTACTTC.

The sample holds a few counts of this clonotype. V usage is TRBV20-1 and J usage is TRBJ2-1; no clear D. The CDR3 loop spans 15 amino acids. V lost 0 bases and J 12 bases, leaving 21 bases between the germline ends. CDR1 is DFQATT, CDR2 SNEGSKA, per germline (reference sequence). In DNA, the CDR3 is TGCAGTGCTAGAGATCCTAGGTTTACAATGAAAGGGCAGTTCTTC. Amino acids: CSARDPRFTMKGQFF.

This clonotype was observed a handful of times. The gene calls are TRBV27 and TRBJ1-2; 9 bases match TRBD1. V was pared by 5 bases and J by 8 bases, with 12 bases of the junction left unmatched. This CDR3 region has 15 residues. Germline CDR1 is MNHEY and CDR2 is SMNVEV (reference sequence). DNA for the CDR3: TGTGCCAGCAGTCTGGGACAGGGAGGACTCGTAGGCTACACCTTC. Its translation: CASSLGQGGLVGYTF.

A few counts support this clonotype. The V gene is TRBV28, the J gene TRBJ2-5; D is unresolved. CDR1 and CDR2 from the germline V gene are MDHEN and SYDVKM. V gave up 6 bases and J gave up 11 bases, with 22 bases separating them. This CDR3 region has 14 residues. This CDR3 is CASRPAAAYNEQYF. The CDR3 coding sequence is TGTGCCAGCAGACCGGCAGCCGCTTACAATGAGCAGTACTTC. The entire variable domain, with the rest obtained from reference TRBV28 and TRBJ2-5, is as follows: DVKVTQSSRYLVKRTGEKVFLECVQDMDHENMFWYRQDPGLGLRLIYFSYDVKMKEKGDIPEGYSVSREKKERFSLILESASTNQTSMYLCASRPAAAYNEQYFGPGTRLLVL.

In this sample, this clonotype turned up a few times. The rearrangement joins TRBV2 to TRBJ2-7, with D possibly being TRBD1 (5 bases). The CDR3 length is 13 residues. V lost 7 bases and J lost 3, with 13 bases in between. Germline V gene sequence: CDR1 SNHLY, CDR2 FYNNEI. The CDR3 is CASKDNHFYEQYF. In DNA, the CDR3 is TGTGCCAGCAAGGACAACCACTTCTACGAGCAGTACTTC.

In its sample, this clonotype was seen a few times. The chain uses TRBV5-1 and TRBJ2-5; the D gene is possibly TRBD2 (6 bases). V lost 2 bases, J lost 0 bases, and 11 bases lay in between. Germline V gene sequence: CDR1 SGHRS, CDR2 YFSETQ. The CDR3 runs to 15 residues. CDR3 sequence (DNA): TGCGCCAGCAGCTTTGATGGAGGGGACCAAGAGACCCAGTACTTC. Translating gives CASSFDGGDQETQYF.

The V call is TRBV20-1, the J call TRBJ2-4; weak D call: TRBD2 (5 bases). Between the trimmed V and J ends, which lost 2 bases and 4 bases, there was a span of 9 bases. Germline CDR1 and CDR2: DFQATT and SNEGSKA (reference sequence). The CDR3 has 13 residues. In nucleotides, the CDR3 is TGCAGTGCTAGACCGACGGGGAAAAACATTCAGTACTTC. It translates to CSARPTGKNIQYF.

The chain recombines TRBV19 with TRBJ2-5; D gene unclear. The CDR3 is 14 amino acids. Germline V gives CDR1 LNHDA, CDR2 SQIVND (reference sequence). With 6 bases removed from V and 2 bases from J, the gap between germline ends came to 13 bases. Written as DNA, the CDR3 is TGTGCCAGTAGGGCGGTCGCAGGACAAGAGACCCAGTACTTC. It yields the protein CASRAVAGQETQYF.

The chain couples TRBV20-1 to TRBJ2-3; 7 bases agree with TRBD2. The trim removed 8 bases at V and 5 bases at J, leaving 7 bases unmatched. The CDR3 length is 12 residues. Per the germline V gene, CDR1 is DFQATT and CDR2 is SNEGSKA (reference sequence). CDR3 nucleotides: TGCAGTTCGGGACTATTCGAAGATACGCAGTATTTT. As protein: CSSGLFEDTQYF.

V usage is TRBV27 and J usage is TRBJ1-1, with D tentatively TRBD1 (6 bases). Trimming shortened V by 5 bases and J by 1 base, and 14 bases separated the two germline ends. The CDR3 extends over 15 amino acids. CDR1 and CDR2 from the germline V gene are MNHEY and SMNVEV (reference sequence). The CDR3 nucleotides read TGTGCCAGCAGTGCCCGAGGCAGGGGGAACACTGAAGCTTTCTTT. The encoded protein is CASSARGRGNTEAFF.

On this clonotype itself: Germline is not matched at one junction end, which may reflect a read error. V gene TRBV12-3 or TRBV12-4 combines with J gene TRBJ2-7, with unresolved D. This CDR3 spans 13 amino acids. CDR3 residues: CASSGTFGNERYF. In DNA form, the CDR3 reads TGTGCCAGCAGCGGTACCTTCGGAAACGAGCGGTACTTC.

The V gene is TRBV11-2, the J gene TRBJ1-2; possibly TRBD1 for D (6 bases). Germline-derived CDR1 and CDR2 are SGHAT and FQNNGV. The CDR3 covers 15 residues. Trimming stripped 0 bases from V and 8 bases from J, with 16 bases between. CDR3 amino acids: CASSLDWGPGTGYTF. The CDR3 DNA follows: TGTGCCAGCAGCTTAGATTGGGGGCCAGGGACCGGCTACACCTTC. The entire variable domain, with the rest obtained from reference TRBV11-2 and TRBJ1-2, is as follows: EAGVAQSPRYKIIEKRQSVAFWCNPISGHATLYWYQQILGQGPKLLIQFQNNGVVDDSQLPKDRFSAERLKGVDSTLKIQPAKLEDSAVYLCASSLDWGPGTGYTFGSGTRLTVV.

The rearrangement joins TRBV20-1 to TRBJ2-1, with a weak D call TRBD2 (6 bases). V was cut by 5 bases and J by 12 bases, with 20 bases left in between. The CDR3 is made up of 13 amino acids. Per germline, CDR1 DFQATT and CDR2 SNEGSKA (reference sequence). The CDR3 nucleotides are TGCAGTGCTGCTGAGACAAGACTAGAGGTGCAGTTCTTC. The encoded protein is CSAAETRLEVQFF.

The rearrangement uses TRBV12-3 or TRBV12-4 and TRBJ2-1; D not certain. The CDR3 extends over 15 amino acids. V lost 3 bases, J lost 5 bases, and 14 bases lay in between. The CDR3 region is CASSFFVGSDNEQFF. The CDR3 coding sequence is TGTGCCAGCAGTTTTTTCGTAGGAAGCGACAATGAGCAGTTCTTC.

The CDR3 reads CASSQTNSGNTIYF. The CDR3 DNA reads as TGTGCCAGCAGCCAAACAAACTCTGGAAACACCATATATTTT. The V gene is TRBV4-2, the J gene TRBJ1-3; no definite D call. CDR1 and CDR2 from the germline V gene are LGHNA and YNFKEQ. Deletions cut 2 bases from V and 0 bases from J, with 5 bases between. This CDR3 contains 14 residues.

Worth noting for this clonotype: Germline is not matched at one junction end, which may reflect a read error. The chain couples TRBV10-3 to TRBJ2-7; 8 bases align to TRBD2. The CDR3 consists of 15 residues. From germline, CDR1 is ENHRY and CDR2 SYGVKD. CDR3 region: CVISVLAGYPHEQYF. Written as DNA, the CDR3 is TGTGTCATCAGTGTCCTAGCGGGCTATCCCCACGAGCAGTACTTC.

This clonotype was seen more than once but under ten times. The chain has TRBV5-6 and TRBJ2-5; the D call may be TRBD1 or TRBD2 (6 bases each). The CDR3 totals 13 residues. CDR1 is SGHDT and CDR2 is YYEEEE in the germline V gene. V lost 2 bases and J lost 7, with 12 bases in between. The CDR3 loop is CASSLGGPGTQYF. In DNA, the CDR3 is TGTGCCAGCAGCTTAGGGGGGCCCGGGACCCAGTACTTC. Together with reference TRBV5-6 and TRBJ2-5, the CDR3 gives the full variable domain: DAGVTQSPTHLIKTRGQQVTLRCSPKSGHDTVSWYQQALGQGPQFIFQYYEEEERQRGNFPDRFSGHQFPNYSSELNVNALLLGDSALYLCASSLGGPGTQYFGPGTRLLVL.

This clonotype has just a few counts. The chain's CDR3 is CSARRASGSQYQETQYF. The CDR3 DNA follows: TGCAGTGCTAGGAGGGCTAGCGGGAGCCAGTACCAAGAGACCCAGTACTTC. The chain combines TRBV20-1 with TRBJ2-5, with 10 positions matching TRBD2. Germline lookup yields CDR1 DFQATT and CDR2 SNEGSKA (reference sequence). The CDR3 contains 17 residues. With 3 bases clipped from V and 0 bases from J, the junction kept 10 bases outside the gene matches.

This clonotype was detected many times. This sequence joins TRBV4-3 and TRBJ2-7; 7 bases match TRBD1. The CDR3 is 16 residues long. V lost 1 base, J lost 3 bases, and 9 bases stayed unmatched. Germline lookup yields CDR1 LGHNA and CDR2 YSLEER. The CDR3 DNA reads TGCGCCAGCAGCCAAGCCCTCGGACAGGATAGCTACGAGCAGTACTTC. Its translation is CASSQALGQDSYEQYF.

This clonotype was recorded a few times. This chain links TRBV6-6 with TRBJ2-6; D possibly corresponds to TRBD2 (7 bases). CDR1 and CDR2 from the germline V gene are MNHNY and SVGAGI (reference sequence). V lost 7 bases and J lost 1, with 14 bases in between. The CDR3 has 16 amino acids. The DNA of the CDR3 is TGTGCCAGCATTGAGGGGGGGCCGTCTGGGGCCAACGTCCTGACTTTC. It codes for CASIEGGPSGANVLTF.

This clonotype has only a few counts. As DNA, the CDR3 is TGTGCCAGCCGTATCTCCGGTGAGCAGTTCTTC. Its protein is CASRISGEQFF. The chain links TRBV7-9 to TRBJ2-1, with no clear D. Trimming pared 8 bases from V and 9 bases from J, leaving 11 bases between. Germline loops: CDR1 SEHNR, CDR2 FQNEAQ (reference sequence). This CDR3 is built from 11 residues.

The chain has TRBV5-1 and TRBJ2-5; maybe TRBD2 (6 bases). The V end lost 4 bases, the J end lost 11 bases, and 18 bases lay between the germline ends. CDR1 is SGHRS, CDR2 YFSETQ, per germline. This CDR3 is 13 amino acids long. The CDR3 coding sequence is TGCGCCAGCAGCCCGGGGGTCTACAATGAGCAGTACTTC. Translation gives CASSPGVYNEQYF.

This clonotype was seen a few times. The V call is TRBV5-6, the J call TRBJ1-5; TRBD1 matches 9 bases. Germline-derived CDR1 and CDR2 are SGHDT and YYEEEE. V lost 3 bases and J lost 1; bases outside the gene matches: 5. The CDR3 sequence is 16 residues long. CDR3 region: CASSSTGGGSNQPQHF. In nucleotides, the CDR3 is TGTGCCAGCAGCTCGACAGGGGGAGGGAGCAATCAGCCCCAGCATTTT.

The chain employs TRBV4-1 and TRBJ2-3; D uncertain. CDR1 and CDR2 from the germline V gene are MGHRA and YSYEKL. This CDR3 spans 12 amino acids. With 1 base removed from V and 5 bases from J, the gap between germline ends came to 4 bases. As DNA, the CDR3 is TGCGCCAGCAGCCAAGCTGTAGATACGCAGTATTTT. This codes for CASSQAVDTQYF.

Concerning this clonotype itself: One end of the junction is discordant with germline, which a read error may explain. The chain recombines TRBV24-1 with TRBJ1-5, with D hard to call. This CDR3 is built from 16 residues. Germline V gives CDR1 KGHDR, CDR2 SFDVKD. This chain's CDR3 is CATSDHRRGSNQSQHF. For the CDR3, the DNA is TGTGCCACCAGTGACCACCGACGAGGTAGCAATCAGTCCCAGCATTTT.

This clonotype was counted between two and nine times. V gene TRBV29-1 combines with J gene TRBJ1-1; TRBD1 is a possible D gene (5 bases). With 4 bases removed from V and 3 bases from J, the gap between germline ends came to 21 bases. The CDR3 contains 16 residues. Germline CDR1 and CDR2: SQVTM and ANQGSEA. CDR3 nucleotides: TGCAGCGTTGGAGGGACGGGGGGAAGATTGGACACTGAAGCTTTCTTT. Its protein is CSVGGTGGRLDTEAFF.

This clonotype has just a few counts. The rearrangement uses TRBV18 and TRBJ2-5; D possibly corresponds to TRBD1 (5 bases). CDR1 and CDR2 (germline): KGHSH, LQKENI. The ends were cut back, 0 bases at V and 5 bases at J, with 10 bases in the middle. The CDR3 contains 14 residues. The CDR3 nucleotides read TGTGCCAGCTCACCACCGGGCAGGGCGGAGACCCAGTACTTC. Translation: CASSPPGRAETQYF. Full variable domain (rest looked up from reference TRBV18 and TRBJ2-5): NAGVMQNPRHLVRRRGQEARLRCSPMKGHSHVYWYRQLPEEGLKFMVYLQKENIIDESGMPKERFSAEFPKEGPSILRIQQVVRGDSAAYFCASSPPGRAETQYFGPGTRLLVL.

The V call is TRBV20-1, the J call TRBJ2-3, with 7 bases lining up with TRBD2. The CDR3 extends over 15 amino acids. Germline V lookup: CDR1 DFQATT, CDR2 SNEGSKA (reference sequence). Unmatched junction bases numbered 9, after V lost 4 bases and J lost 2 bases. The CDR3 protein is CSATSLAAPTDTQYF. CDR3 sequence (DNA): TGCAGTGCTACGAGCCTAGCGGCCCCCACAGATACGCAGTATTTT.

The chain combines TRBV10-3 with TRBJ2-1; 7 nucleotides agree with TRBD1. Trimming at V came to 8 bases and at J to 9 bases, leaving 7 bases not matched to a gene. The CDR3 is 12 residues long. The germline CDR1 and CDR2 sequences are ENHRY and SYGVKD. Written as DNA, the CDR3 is TGTGCCATCGCAACAGGGGTAGGTGAGCAGTTCTTC. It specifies CAIATGVGEQFF.

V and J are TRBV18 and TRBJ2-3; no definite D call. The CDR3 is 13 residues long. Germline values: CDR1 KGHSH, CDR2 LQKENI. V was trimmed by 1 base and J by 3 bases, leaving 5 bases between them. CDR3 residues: CASSPHGTDTQYF. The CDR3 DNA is TGTGCCAGCTCACCACATGGAACAGATACGCAGTATTTT.

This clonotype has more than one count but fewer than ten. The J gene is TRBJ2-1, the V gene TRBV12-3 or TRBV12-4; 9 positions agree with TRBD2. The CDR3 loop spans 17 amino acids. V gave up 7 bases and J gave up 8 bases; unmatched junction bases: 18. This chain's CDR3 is CASTGGFIAGDQDEQFF. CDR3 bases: TGTGCCAGCACTGGCGGGTTTATAGCGGGGGACCAGGATGAGCAGTTCTTC.